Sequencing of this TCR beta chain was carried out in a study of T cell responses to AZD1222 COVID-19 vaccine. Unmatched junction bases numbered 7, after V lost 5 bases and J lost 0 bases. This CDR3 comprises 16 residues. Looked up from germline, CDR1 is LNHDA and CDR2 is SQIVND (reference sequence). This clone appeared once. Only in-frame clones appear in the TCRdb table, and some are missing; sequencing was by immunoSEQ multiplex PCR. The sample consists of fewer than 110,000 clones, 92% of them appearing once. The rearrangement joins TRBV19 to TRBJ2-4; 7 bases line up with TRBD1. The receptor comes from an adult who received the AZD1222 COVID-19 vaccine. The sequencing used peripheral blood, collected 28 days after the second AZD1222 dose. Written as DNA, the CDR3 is TGTGCCAGTAGTGGACAGGCATCCCTAGCCAAAAACATTCAGTACTTC. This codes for CASSGQASLAKNIQYF.